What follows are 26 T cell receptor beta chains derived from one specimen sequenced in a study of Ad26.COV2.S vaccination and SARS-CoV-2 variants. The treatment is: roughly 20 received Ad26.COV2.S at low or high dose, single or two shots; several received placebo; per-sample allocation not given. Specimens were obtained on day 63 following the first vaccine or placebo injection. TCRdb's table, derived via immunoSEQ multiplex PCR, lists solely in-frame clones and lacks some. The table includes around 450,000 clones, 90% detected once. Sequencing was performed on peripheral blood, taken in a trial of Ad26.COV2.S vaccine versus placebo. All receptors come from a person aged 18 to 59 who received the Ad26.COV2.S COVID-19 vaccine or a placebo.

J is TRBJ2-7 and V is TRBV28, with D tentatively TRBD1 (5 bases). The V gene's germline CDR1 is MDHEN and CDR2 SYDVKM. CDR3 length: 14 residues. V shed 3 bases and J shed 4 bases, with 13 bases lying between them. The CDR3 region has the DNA TGTGCCAGCAGTTTCTTAGCAGGGTCGTACGAGCAGTACTTC. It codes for CASSFLAGSYEQYF.

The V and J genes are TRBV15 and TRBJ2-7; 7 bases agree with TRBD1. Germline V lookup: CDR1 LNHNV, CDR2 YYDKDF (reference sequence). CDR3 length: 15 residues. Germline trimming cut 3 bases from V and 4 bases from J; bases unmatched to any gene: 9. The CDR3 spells CATSSPARGSYEQYF. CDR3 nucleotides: TGTGCCACCAGCAGCCCCGCCAGGGGGTCGTACGAGCAGTACTTC.

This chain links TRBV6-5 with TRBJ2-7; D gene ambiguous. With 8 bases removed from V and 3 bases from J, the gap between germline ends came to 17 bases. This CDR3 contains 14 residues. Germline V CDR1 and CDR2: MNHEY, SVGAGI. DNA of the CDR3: TGTGCCAGCCTGGGCCTTGACGGGCGCTACGAGCAGTACTTC. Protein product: CASLGLDGRYEQYF.

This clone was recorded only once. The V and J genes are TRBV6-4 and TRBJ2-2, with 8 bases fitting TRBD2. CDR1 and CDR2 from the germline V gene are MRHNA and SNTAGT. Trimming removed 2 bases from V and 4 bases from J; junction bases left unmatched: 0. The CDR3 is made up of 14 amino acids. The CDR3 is CASSDGTSTGELFF. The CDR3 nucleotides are TGTGCCAGCAGTGACGGGACTAGCACCGGGGAGCTGTTTTTT.

The CDR3 region has the DNA TGTGCCAGCAGTGTAACAGTAGACACGAACACCGGGGAGCTGTTTTTT. Translation gives CASSVTVDTNTGELFF. The V call is TRBV2, the J call TRBJ2-2; D uncertain. This CDR3 has 16 amino acids. V shed 4 bases and J shed 0 bases, with 12 bases lying between them. CDR1 is SNHLY and CDR2 is FYNNEI in the germline V gene.

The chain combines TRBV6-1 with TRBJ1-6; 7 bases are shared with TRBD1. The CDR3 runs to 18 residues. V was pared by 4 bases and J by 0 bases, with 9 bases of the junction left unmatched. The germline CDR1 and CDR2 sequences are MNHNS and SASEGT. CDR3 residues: CASSASRGPSSYNSPLHF. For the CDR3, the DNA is TGTGCCAGCAGTGCGTCGAGGGGGCCGAGCTCCTATAATTCACCCCTCCACTTT.

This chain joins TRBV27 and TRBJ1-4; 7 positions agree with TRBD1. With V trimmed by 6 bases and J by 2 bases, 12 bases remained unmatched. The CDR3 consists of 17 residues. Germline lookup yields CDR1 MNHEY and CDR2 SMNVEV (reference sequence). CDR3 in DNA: TGTGCCAGCAGGCCCGGGACAGTTCTTGTGACTAATGAAAAACTGTTTTTT. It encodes CASRPGTVLVTNEKLFF.

The CDR3, as DNA: TGTGCCAGCAGTTTATGGACAGGGAGCTCCTACGAGCAGTACTTC. Amino acids: CASSLWTGSSYEQYF. This chain links TRBV27 with TRBJ2-7; 8 bases map to TRBD1. The germline V gene has CDR1 MNHEY and CDR2 SMNVEV (reference sequence). The V and J ends lost 1 base and 0 bases, in that order; junction bases with no gene match: 2. The CDR3 has 15 residues.

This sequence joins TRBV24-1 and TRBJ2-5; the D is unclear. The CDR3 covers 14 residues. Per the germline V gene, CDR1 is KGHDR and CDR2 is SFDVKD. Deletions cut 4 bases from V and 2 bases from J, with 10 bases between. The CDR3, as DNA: TGTGCCACCAGTGAGCCGTGGCAGCAAGAGACCCAGTACTTC. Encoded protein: CATSEPWQQETQYF.

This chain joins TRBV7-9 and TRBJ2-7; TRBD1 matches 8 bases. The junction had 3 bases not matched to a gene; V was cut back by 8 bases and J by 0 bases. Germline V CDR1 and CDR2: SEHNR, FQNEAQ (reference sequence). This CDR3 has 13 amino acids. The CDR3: CASGQGLSYEQYF. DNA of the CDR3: TGTGCCAGCGGACAGGGTCTCTCCTACGAGCAGTACTTC.

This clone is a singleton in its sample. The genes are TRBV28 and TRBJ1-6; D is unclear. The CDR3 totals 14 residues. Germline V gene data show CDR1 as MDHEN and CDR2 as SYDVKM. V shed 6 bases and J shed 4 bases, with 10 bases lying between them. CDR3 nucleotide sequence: TGTGCCAGCAGCCGCGGGTCTTATAATTCACCCCTCCACTTT. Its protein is CASSRGSYNSPLHF. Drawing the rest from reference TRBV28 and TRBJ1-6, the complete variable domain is DVKVTQSSRYLVKRTGEKVFLECVQDMDHENMFWYRQDPGLGLRLIYFSYDVKMKEKGDIPEGYSVSREKKERFSLILESASTNQTSMYLCASSRGSYNSPLHFGNGTRLTVT.

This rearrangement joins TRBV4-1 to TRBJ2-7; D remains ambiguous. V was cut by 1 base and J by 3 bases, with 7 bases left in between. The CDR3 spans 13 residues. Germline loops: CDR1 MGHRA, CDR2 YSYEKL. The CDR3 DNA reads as TGCGCCAGCAGCCAAGGGCTCGACTACGAGCAGTACTTC. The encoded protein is CASSQGLDYEQYF.

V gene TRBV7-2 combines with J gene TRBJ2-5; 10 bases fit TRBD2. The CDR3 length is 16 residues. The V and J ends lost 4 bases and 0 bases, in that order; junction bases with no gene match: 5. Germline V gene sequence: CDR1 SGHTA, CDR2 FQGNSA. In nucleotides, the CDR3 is TGTGCCAGCAGCTCGTGGACTAGCGGCTACCAAGAGACCCAGTACTTC. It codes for CASSSWTSGYQETQYF.

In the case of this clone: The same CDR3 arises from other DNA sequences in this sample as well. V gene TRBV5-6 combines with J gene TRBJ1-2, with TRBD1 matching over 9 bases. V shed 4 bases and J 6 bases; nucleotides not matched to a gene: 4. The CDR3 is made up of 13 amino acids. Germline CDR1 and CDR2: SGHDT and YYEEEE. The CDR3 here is CASSRGQGDGYTF. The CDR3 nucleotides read TGTGCCAGCAGCCGGGGACAGGGTGATGGCTACACCTTC.

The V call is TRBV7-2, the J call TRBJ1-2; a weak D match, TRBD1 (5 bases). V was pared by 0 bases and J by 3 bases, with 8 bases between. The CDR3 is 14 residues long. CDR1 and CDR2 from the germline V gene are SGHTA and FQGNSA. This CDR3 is CASSLALGDYGYTF. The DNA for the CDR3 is TGTGCCAGCAGCTTAGCCTTGGGGGACTATGGCTACACCTTC.

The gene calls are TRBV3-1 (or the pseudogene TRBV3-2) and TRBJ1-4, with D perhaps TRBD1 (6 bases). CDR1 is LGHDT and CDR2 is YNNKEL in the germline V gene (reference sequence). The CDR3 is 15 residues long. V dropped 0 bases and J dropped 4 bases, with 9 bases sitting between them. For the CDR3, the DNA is TGTGCCAGCAGCCAAGACGGACAGTATAATGAAAAACTGTTTTTT. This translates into CASSQDGQYNEKLFF.

The CDR3 spells CASSQGAAYNSPLHF. Here the CDR3 DNA reads TGCGCCAGCAGCCAAGGGGCAGCATATAATTCACCCCTCCACTTT. The chain carries TRBV4-3 and TRBJ1-6; D uncertain. V was shortened by 1 base and J by 4 bases, with 8 bases between the two germline ends. The CDR3 loop spans 15 amino acids. CDR1 and CDR2 from the germline V gene are LGHNA and YSLEER.

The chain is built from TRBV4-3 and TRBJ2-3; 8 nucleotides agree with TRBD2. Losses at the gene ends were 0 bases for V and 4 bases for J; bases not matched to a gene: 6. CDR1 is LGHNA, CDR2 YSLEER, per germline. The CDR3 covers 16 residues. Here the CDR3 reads CASSQDSGATSDTQYF. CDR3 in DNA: TGCGCCAGCAGCCAAGATAGCGGGGCCACCTCAGATACGCAGTATTTT.

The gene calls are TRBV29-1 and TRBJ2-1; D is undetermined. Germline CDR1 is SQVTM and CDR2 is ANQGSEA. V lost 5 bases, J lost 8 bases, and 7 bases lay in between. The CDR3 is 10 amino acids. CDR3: CSVSRYEQFF. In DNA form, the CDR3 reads TGCAGCGTTTCTAGGTATGAGCAGTTCTTC.

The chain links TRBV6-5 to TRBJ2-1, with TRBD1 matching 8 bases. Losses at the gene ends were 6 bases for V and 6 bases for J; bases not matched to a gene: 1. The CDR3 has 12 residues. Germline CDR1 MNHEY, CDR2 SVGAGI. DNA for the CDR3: TGTGCCAGCAGCGGACAGGGCAATGAGCAGTTCTTC. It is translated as CASSGQGNEQFF.

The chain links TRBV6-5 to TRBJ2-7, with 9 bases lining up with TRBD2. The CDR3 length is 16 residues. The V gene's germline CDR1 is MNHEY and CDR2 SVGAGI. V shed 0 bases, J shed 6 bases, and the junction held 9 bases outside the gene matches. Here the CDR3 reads CASSYSGSGLAREQYF. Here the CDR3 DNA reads TGTGCCAGCAGTTACTCGGGTTCGGGACTAGCTCGCGAGCAGTACTTC.

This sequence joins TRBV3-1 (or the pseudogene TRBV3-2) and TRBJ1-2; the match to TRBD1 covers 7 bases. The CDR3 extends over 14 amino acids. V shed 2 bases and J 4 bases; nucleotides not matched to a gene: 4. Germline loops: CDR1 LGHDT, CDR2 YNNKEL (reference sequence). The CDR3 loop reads CASSQSGDSYGYTF. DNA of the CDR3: TGTGCCAGCAGCCAATCAGGGGACAGCTATGGCTACACCTTC.

Here the CDR3 reads CASSLGAGGGYNEQFF. CDR3 in DNA: TGTGCCAGCAGCTTGGGAGCGGGAGGAGGCTACAATGAGCAGTTCTTC. The V call is TRBV5-4, the J call TRBJ2-1; 9 bases fit TRBD2. CDR3 length equals 16 residues. CDR1 is SGHNT, CDR2 YYREEE, per germline (reference sequence). V shed 0 bases, J shed 3 bases, and the junction held 4 bases outside the gene matches.

In DNA form, the CDR3 reads TGTGCCAGCAGCTCCCGACAGGGGAGGGAGACCCAGTACTTC. Its translation: CASSSRQGRETQYF. The chain couples TRBV9 to TRBJ2-5; 8 bases map to TRBD1. The CDR3 spans 14 residues. V was clipped by 4 bases and J by 5 bases; unmatched bases: 7. Germline V gene sequence: CDR1 SGDLS, CDR2 YYNGEE.

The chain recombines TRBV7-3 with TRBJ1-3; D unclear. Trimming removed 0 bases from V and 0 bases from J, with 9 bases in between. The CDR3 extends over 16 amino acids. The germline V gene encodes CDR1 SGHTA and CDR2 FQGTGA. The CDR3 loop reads CASSLTSGFSGNTIYF. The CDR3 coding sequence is TGTGCCAGCAGCTTAACGTCCGGGTTCTCTGGAAACACCATATATTTT.

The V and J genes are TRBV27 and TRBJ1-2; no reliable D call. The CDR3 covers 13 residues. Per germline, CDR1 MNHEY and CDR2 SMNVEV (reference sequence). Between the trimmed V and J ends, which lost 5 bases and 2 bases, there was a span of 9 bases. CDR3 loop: CASSPPGNYGYTF. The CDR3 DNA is TGTGCCAGCAGTCCCCCGGGGAACTATGGCTACACCTTC.